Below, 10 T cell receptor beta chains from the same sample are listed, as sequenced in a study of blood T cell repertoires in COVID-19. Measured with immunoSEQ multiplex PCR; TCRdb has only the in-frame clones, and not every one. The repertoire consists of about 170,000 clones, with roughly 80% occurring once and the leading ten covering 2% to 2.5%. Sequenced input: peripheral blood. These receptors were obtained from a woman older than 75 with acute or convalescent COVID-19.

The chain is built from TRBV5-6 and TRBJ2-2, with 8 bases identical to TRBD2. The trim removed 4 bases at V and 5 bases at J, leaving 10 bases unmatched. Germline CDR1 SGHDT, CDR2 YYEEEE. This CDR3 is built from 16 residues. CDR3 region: CASSLLAAGGTGELFF. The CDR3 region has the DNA TGTGCCAGCAGCCTCCTGGCGGCGGGGGGAACCGGGGAGCTGTTTTTT.

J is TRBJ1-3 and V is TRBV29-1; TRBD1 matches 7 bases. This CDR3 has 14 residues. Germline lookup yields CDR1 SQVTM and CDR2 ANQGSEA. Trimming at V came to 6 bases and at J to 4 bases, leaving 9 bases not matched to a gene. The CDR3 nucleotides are TGCAGCGTCGCTACACAGGGGAGGGGAAACACCATATATTTT. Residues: CSVATQGRGNTIYF.

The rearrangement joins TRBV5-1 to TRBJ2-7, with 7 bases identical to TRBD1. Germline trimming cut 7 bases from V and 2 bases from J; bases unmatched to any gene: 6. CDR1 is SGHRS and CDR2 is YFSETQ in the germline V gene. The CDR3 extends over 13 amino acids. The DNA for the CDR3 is TGCGCCAGCTCATGGGACAGTCCCTACGAGCAGTACTTC. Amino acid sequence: CASSWDSPYEQYF.

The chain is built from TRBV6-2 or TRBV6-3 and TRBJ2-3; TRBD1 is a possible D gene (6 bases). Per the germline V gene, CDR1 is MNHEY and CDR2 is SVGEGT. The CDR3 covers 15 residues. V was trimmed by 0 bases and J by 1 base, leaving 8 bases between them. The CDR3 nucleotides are TGTGCCAGCAGTTACTCAGACAGGCGCACAGATACGCAGTATTTT. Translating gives CASSYSDRRTDTQYF.

The CDR3 DNA sequence: TGTGCAAGTCGCTTAGCTGGGGGGGCGCGTGATGAAAAACTGTTTTTT. Protein: CASRLAGGARDEKLFF. The chain is built from TRBV12-2 and TRBJ1-4. TRBV12-2 is tagged as a pseudogene. This CDR3 is built from 16 residues.

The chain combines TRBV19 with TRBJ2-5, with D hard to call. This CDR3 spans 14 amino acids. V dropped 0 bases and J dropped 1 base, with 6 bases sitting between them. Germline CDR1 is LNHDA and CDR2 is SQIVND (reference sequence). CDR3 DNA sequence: TGTGCCAGTAGTATAGACGGTAGCCAAGAGACCCAGTACTTC. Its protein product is CASSIDGSQETQYF. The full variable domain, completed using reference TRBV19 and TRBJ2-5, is DGGITQSPKYLFRKEGQNVTLSCEQNLNHDAMYWYRQDPGQGLRLIYYSQIVNDFQKGDIAEGYSVSREKKESFPLTVTSAQKNPTAFYLCASSIDGSQETQYFGPGTRLLVL.

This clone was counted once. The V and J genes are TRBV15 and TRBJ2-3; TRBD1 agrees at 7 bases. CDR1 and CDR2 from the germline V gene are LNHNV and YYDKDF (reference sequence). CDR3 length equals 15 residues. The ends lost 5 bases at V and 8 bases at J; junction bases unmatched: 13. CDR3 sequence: CATSVRGQATSTQYF. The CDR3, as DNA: TGTGCCACCAGCGTCCGTGGACAGGCCACAAGTACGCAGTATTTT.

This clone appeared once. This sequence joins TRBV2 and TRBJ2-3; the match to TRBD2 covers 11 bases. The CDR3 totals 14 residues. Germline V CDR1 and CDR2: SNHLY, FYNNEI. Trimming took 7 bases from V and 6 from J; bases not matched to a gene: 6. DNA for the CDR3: TGTGCCAGCAAGCTAGCGGGGGGTGGGGATACGCAGTATTTT. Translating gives CASKLAGGGDTQYF.

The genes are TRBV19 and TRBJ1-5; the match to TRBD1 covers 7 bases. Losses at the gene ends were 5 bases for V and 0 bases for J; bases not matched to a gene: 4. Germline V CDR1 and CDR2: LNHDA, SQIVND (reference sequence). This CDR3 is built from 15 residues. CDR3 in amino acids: CASSATGDSNQPQHF. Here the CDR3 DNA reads TGTGCCAGTAGTGCCACAGGGGATAGCAATCAGCCCCAGCATTTT. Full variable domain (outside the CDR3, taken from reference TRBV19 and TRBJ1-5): DGGITQSPKYLFRKEGQNVTLSCEQNLNHDAMYWYRQDPGQGLRLIYYSQIVNDFQKGDIAEGYSVSREKKESFPLTVTSAQKNPTAFYLCASSATGDSNQPQHFGDGTRLSIL.

CDR3 in amino acids: CASRGGSATEAFF. The CDR3 DNA is TGTGCCAGCAGGGGAGGTTCGGCGACTGAAGCTTTCTTT. The chain carries TRBV6-6 and TRBJ1-1, with unresolved D. V was clipped by 6 bases and J by 5 bases, with 13 bases between them. Germline V gene data show CDR1 as MNHNY and CDR2 as SVGAGI (reference sequence). The CDR3 totals 13 residues.